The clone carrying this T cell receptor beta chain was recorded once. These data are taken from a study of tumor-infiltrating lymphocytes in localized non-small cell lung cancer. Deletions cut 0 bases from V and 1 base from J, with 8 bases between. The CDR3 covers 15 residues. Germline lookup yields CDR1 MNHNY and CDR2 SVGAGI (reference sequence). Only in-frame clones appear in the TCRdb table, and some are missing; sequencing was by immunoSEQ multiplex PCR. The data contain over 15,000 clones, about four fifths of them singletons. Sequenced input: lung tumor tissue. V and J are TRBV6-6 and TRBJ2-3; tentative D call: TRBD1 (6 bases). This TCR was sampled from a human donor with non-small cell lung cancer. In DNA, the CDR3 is TGTGCCAGCAGTTACTCCTGGACAGGCACAGATACGCAGTATTTT. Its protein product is CASSYSWTGTDTQYF.